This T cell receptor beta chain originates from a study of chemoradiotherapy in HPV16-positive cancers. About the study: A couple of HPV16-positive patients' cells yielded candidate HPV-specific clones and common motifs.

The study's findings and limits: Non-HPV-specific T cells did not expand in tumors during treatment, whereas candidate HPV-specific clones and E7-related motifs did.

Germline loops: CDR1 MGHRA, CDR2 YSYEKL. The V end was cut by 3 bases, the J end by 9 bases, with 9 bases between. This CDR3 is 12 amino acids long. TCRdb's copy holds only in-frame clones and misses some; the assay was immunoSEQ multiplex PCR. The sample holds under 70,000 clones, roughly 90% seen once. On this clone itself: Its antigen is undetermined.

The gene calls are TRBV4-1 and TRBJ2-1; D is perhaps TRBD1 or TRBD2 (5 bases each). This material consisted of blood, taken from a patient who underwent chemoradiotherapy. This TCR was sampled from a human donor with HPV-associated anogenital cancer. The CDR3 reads CASSHTRGEQFF. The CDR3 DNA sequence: TGCGCCAGCAGCCACACTAGGGGTGAGCAGTTCTTC.